This paragraph covers one T cell receptor (beta chain) sequence. The data were taken from a study of OX40 agonist ivuxolimab in advanced cancers. In the study overall: Every patient in dose escalation had hepatocellular carcinoma, melanoma, renal cell or head and neck cancer. Partial responses were observed in three patients, of whom one had hepatocellular carcinoma and two had cutaneous melanoma.

The germline V gene has CDR1 MGHDK and CDR2 SYGVNS. There are 16 residues in the CDR3. This table comes from immunoSEQ multiplex PCR, and its TCRdb copy is limited to in-frame clones, with some not included. The data contain approximately 90,000 clones, 75% to 95% of them seen just once; the ten biggest clones take up roughly 9.3%. The sample here was CD4+ or CD8+ T cells sorted from blood, taken in a trial of the OX40 agonist ivuxolimab. This receptor was obtained from an adult with an advanced solid tumor such as melanoma, head and neck, liver or kidney cancer. The chain couples TRBV25-1 to TRBJ2-5, with 9 bases identical to TRBD1. The J call may be wrong; the DNA end is better matched by TRBJ2-7. The chain's CDR3 is CASSEDPQGASYEQYF. CDR3 coding DNA: TGTGCCAGCAGTGAAGATCCACAGGGGGCCTCCTACGAGCAGTACTTC.